Included here is one T cell receptor (beta chain) sequence, with context. What it recognizes is unknown. These data belong to a study of T cell responses to AZD1222 COVID-19 vaccine. Sequencing used immunoSEQ multiplex PCR; TCRdb keeps in-frame clones, though not all of them. The data contain tens of thousands of clones, around 82% of them singletons. Study results and limitations: Increases in Spike-specific TCR breadth and depth were seen after two AZD1222 doses. Epitopes outside B.1.351 and B.1.1.7 mutated regions reportedly drew nearly half of spike TCRs.

Pooled together were second doses at about 4 or about 12 weeks. The sequence was collected from an adult who received the AZD1222 COVID-19 vaccine. The source was peripheral blood, collected 28 days after the second AZD1222 dose.

The CDR3 reads CASTFKLAGDNEQFF. The CDR3 DNA reads as TGTGCCAGCACGTTTAAGCTAGCGGGGGACAATGAGCAGTTCTTC. The rearrangement joins TRBV7-9 to TRBJ2-1, with TRBD2 identical over 10 bases. The CDR3 totals 15 residues. Germline V gives CDR1 SEHNR, CDR2 FQNEAQ (reference sequence). V trimming: 7 bases; J trimming: 5 bases; junction bases outside the gene matches: 8.